The 11 T cell receptor beta chains presented below share a single source sample, sequenced in a study of technical replicates of blood from a few donors. The assay was immunoSEQ multiplex PCR, and TCRdb's table has in-frame clones only and misses some. The sample lists tens of thousands of clones, 90% to 95% occurring once. Sequenced material: PBMCs. These receptors all stem from a human donor in good health. Some clones in this sample may be carry-over from other donors' samples.

The chain recombines TRBV19 with TRBJ1-3, with a tentative D call TRBD1 (6 bases). Germline V gene lookup returns CDR1 LNHDA and CDR2 SQIVND (reference sequence). The CDR3 length is 18 residues. V was shortened by 7 bases and J by 1 base, with 23 bases between the two germline ends. Here the CDR3 reads CASIRDTNSAWSGNTIYF. In DNA form, the CDR3 reads TGTGCCAGTATAAGGGACACCAATTCGGCATGGTCTGGAAACACCATATATTTT. The full variable domain, completed using reference TRBV19 and TRBJ1-3, is DGGITQSPKYLFRKEGQNVTLSCEQNLNHDAMYWYRQDPGQGLRLIYYSQIVNDFQKGDIAEGYSVSREKKESFPLTVTSAQKNPTAFYLCASIRDTNSAWSGNTIYFGEGSWLTVV.

The sample holds one count of this clone. This chain links TRBV7-3 with TRBJ2-3, with a weak D call TRBD1 (6 bases). CDR1 and CDR2 (germline): SGHTA, FQGTGA. CDR3 size: 13 residues. Trimming pared 5 bases from V and 8 bases from J, leaving 14 bases between. Here the CDR3 reads CASSPQGQGTQYF. In nucleotides, the CDR3 is TGTGCCAGCAGCCCCCAGGGGCAGGGTACGCAGTATTTT.

A single count supports this clone. The chain employs TRBV7-2 and TRBJ2-3, with 13 nucleotides matching TRBD2. V lost 5 bases, J lost 0 bases, and 5 bases stayed unmatched. This CDR3 is built from 17 residues. CDR1 SGHTA and CDR2 FQGNSA come from the germline V gene. The CDR3: CASSRGTSGASTDTQYF. Written as DNA, the CDR3 is TGTGCCAGCAGCCGAGGGACTAGCGGGGCGAGCACAGATACGCAGTATTTT.

V is TRBV19 and J is TRBJ2-3; 14 nucleotides align to TRBD2. Germline V CDR1 and CDR2: LNHDA, SQIVND (reference sequence). The CDR3 length is 17 residues. V was clipped by 4 bases and J by 5 bases; unmatched bases: 8. The CDR3 DNA sequence: TGTGCCAGTAGTAGCCCGACTAGCGGGGGGGCAAAAGATACGCAGTATTTT. This codes for CASSSPTSGGAKDTQYF.

This clone has just one count. The gene calls are TRBV2 and TRBJ2-6; possible D gene TRBD2, 5 bases. Germline CDR1 reads SNHLY; CDR2 reads FYNNEI. The V end was cut by 2 bases, the J end by 6 bases, with 11 bases between. The CDR3 covers 15 residues. In DNA form, the CDR3 reads TGTGCCAGCAGTGAAACGCAAGCGGCGGCCAACGTCCTGACTTTC. Residues: CASSETQAAANVLTF.

V gene TRBV7-8 combines with J gene TRBJ2-3; 7 positions match TRBD2. Trimming cost V 1 base and J 0 bases; bases outside gene matches: 7. Germline V gene sequence: CDR1 SGHVS, CDR2 FQNEAQ. This CDR3 region has 17 residues. In DNA, the CDR3 is TGTGCCAGCAGCTTAGATTGGCGGCGGGGGAGCACAGATACGCAGTATTTT. Its translation is CASSLDWRRGSTDTQYF.

V gene TRBV6-6 combines with J gene TRBJ2-1, with a possible D match to TRBD1 (5 bases). Per germline, CDR1 MNHNY and CDR2 SVGAGI (reference sequence). The V gene lost 2 bases and the J gene lost 4 bases, with 9 bases spanning the gap. This CDR3 is 14 amino acids long. CDR3 loop: CASSYQDSYNEQFF. The DNA of the CDR3 is TGTGCCAGCAGTTACCAAGACAGTTACAATGAGCAGTTCTTC.

The V and J genes are TRBV27 and TRBJ1-5, with TRBD1 as a possible D gene (6 bases). The V gene's germline CDR1 is MNHEY and CDR2 SMNVEV (reference sequence). This CDR3 has 13 amino acids. V shed 6 bases and J shed 10 bases, with 16 bases lying between them. DNA of the CDR3: TGTGCCAGCAGGGTTCCAGGGGATTACCCCCAGCATTTT. Amino acid sequence: CASRVPGDYPQHF.

The chain joins TRBV6-1 to TRBJ1-1; D gene ambiguous. This CDR3 comprises 14 residues. CDR1 and CDR2 (germline): MNHNS, SASEGT. The V end was cut by 6 bases, the J end by 3 bases, with 14 bases between. The CDR3 loop reads CASRSGGRDTEAFF. The CDR3 DNA sequence: TGTGCCAGCAGGTCGGGAGGGAGGGACACTGAAGCTTTCTTT.

This clone has more than one count but fewer than ten. The rearrangement uses TRBV7-9 and TRBJ1-2; 9 bases agree with TRBD1. V trimming: 4 bases; J trimming: 4 bases; junction bases outside the gene matches: 4. Germline V lookup: CDR1 SEHNR, CDR2 FQNEAQ (reference sequence). This CDR3 region has 14 residues. This CDR3 is CASSSGQGPYGYTF. The CDR3 DNA is TGTGCCAGCAGCTCAGGACAGGGGCCCTATGGCTACACCTTC.

The CDR3 protein is CASRGQMNTGELFF. The CDR3 region has the DNA TGTGCCAGCAGGGGCCAGATGAACACCGGGGAGCTGTTTTTT. The gene calls are TRBV2 and TRBJ2-2; D unclear. Trimming stripped 6 bases from V and 1 base from J, with 9 bases between. In germline, CDR1 is SNHLY, CDR2 FYNNEI. The CDR3 spans 14 residues.